This T cell receptor beta chain was sequenced during a study of blood T cell repertoires in COVID-19. The wider study: Specimens from acute and convalescent COVID-19 originated in the United States, Italy and Spain. In each case, the material was cDNA or gDNA derived from T cells, B-cell-depleted T cells, or PBMCs.

The V and J ends lost 0 bases and 1 base, in that order; junction bases with no gene match: 6. Germline V gives CDR1 SGDLS, CDR2 YYNGEE. This CDR3 has 17 residues. Authors' analysis steps: Amplification with reference gene primers provided the estimates of nucleated cell counts. Using immunoSEQ multiplex PCR, the repertoire was profiled, and TCRdb retains in-frame clones only, with some absent. The V and J calls and the clone size are those of that table, but D and trimming were determined from the DNA. Of under 65,000 clones in the sample, approximately 90% are singletons; the top ten hold about 3.4%.

V usage is TRBV9 and J usage is TRBJ2-3; TRBD2 agrees at 9 bases. This TCR was sampled from a man aged 50-59 years with acute or convalescent COVID-19. The sequencing input was peripheral blood. The CDR3 coding sequence is TGTGCCAGCAGCGTAGCTCGGGCGGGGGGGCGCACAGATACGCAGTATTTT. Residues: CASSVARAGGRTDTQYF.